The TCR beta chain under discussion was sequenced for a study of blood T cell repertoires in COVID-19. Study in general: Nucleic acid was either cDNA or gDNA, and it came from T cells, B-cell-depleted T cells, or PBMCs.

The CDR3 is 15 residues long. V was cut by 0 bases and J by 3 bases, with 12 bases left in between. Germline-derived CDR1 and CDR2 are SGHAT and FQNNGV. Measured with immunoSEQ multiplex PCR; TCRdb has only the in-frame clones, and not every one. The sample lists about 150,000 clones, 88% seen once, with roughly 2.5% in the top ten. During active infection, Seattle patients enrolled and were then monitored through disease. The chain recombines TRBV11-2 with TRBJ2-7, with D perhaps matching TRBD2 (5 bases). Sequences were obtained from peripheral blood. This receptor was taken from a human donor with COVID-19, enrolled during active disease. The donor label of this sample is uncertain. The CDR3 sequence is CASSLDLNGLYEQYF. Written as DNA, the CDR3 is TGTGCCAGCAGCTTAGATTTGAACGGACTCTACGAGCAGTACTTC. Together with reference TRBV11-2 and TRBJ2-7, the CDR3 gives the full variable domain: EAGVAQSPRYKIIEKRQSVAFWCNPISGHATLYWYQQILGQGPKLLIQFQNNGVVDDSQLPKDRFSAERLKGVDSTLKIQPAKLEDSAVYLCASSLDLNGLYEQYFGPGTRLTVT.